This is a list of T cell receptor beta chains from one sample in a study of T cells in Graves' hyperthyroidism and ophthalmopathy. TCRdb itself ran the multiplex PCR reads through MiXCR, one entry per CDR3 protein. The sample lists hundreds of thousands of distinct CDR3 sequences, under 20% occurring once. The specimen was blood. Receptors originate from a woman in her forties or fifties with Graves' hyperthyroidism that later progressed to Graves' ophthalmopathy. The CDR3 runs from the conserved cysteine through the conserved F or W. D genes are given only for firm matches. Rows may omit the clone size; those that give it use once, few, many or a size class.

V gene	J gene	D gene	clone size	CDR3 protein	CDR3 DNA
TRBV5-1	TRBJ2-1	TRBD1	few	CASSIETGGAGQFF	TGCGCCAGCAGCATCGAAACAGGGGGCGCGGGGCAGTTCTTC
TRBV27	TRBJ1-4	-	few	CASSPFLGPNEKLFF	TGTGCCAGCAGCCCCTTTTTGGGTCCTAATGAAAAACTGTTTTTT
TRBV7-9	TRBJ1-1	TRBD1	few	CASSSPSDRMNTEAFF	TGTGCCAGCAGCTCCCCTTCGGACAGGATGAACACTGAAGCTTTCTTT
TRBV5-6	TRBJ2-1	TRBD1	few	CASSLDGTGHNEQFF	TGTGCCAGCAGCTTGGACGGGACAGGGCATAATGAGCAGTTCTTC
TRBV7-9	TRBJ1-1	-	many	CASSNGFTEAFF	TGTGCCAGCAGCAACGGCTTCACTGAAGCTTTCTTT
TRBV12-3/TRBV12-4	TRBJ2-5	-	many	CASSPLVVGGDSALVQETQYF	TGTGCCAGCAGCCCCCTTGTGGTCGGGGGCGATTCTGCGTTGGTCCAAGAGACCCAGTACTTC
TRBV6-5	TRBJ1-6	-	few	CASSYSGDNSPLHF	TGTGCCAGCAGTTACTCGGGTGATAATTCACCCCTCCACTTT
TRBV3-1	TRBJ2-1	TRBD2	few	CASSQEDRRGARGQFF	TGTGCCAGCAGCCAAGAAGACCGGCGGGGGGCTAGAGGGCAGTTCTTC
TRBV20-1	TRBJ1-1	-	many	CSARVRYTEAFF	TGCAGTGCTAGAGTTCGTTATACTGAAGCTTTCTTT
TRBV7-3	TRBJ1-6	-	-	CASSLEGRDSPLHF	TGTGCCAGCAGCTTAGAGGGAAGAGATTCACCCCTCCACTTT
TRBV5-6	TRBJ1-1	-	many	CASSTGRYTEAFF	TGTGCCAGCAGCACTGGACGGTACACTGAAGCTTTCTTT
TRBV7-2	TRBJ1-1	-	-	CASSPGHAMNTEAFF	TGTGCCAGCAGCCCCGGACACGCGATGAACACTGAAGCTTTCTTT
TRBV10-1	TRBJ2-1	-	few	CASKSGLWYNEQFF	TGCGCCAGCAAAAGTGGACTGTGGTACAATGAGCAGTTCTTC
TRBV20-1	TRBJ1-1	TRBD1	-	CSAELGTGDPEAFF	TGCAGTGCCGAACTCGGGACAGGGGACCCTGAAGCTTTCTTT
TRBV5-1	TRBJ2-5	-	many	CASSTGTLQETQYF	TGCGCCAGCAGCACCGGGACACTTCAAGAGACCCAGTACTTC
TRBV27	TRBJ2-5	TRBD2	many	CASSFTIAGSGETQYF	TGTGCCAGCAGTTTCACAATAGCGGGGTCGGGGGAGACCCAGTACTTC
TRBV27	TRBJ1-1	-	many	CASRPGGPNTEAFF	TGTGCCAGCAGACCGGGGGGACCGAACACTGAAGCTTTCTTT
TRBV7-9	TRBJ1-5	-	few	CASSFELGWPQHF	TGTGCCAGCAGCTTCGAGTTAGGGTGGCCCCAGCATTTT
TRBV4-2	TRBJ1-1	TRBD1	-	CASSLHPRDSAFEAFF	TGTGCCAGCAGCCTACATCCCCGGGACAGTGCCTTCGAAGCTTTCTTT
TRBV12-3/TRBV12-4	TRBJ1-5	-	many	CASSFQIDANQPQHF	TGTGCCAGCAGTTTCCAGATTGACGCCAATCAGCCCCAGCATTTT
TRBV12-3/TRBV12-4	TRBJ2-7	-	many	CASSIRRIYEQYF	TGTGCCAGCAGTATCCGACGGATATACGAGCAGTACTTC
TRBV11-2	TRBJ1-2	-	many	CASSLPPLGGRFDGYTF	TGTGCCAGCAGCTTACCCCCTCTTGGGGGGCGCTTCGATGGCTACACCTTC
TRBV6-5	TRBJ1-2	-	few	CASSYSGGGGYTF	TGTGCCAGCAGTTACTCGGGGGGTGGTGGCTACACCTTC
TRBV6-2/TRBV6-3	TRBJ1-5	-	-	CASSAGGRVNQPQHF	TGTGCCAGCAGTGCCGGGGGGAGGGTCAATCAGCCCCAGCATTTT
TRBV3-1	TRBJ1-1	TRBD1	many	CASSRVGQGATEAFF	TGTGCCAGCAGCCGAGTGGGACAGGGGGCCACTGAAGCTTTCTTT
TRBV3-1	TRBJ1-3	TRBD1	many	CASSRQDRRNTIYF	TGTGCCAGCAGCCGACAGGACAGGAGAAACACCATATATTTT
TRBV7-3	TRBJ2-7	-	many	CASSPDRSSYEQYF	TGTGCCAGCAGCCCCGACAGAAGCTCCTACGAGCAGTACTTC
TRBV10-1	TRBJ2-5	-	few	CASSASGEETQYF	TGCGCCAGCAGTGCATCCGGGGAGGAGACCCAGTACTTC
TRBV7-8	TRBJ1-6	TRBD1	many	CASSLGEQGGGSPLHF	TGTGCCAGCAGCTTAGGAGAGCAGGGGGGAGGATCACCCCTCCACTTT
TRBV11-2	TRBJ1-1	TRBD1	many	CASSFNRDRDVEAFF	TGTGCCAGCAGCTTTAACCGGGACAGGGATGTTGAAGCTTTCTTT
TRBV7-6	TRBJ2-7	TRBD2	few	CASSSSLAGASYEQYF	TGTGCCAGCAGCTCATCACTAGCGGGGGCTTCCTACGAGCAGTACTTC
TRBV24-1	TRBJ2-3	TRBD2	-	CATSRGGATDTQYF	TGTGCCACCAGTCGCGGGGGAGCTACAGATACGCAGTATTTT
TRBV14	TRBJ1-1	-	-	CASSQVEQLLNTEAFF	TGTGCCAGCAGCCAAGTTGAGCAGCTTCTTAACACTGAAGCTTTCTTT
TRBV6-5	TRBJ1-5	-	-	CASSYPPWGNQPQHF	TGTGCCAGCAGTTACCCTCCTTGGGGCAATCAGCCCCAGCATTTT
TRBV27	TRBJ2-2	-	few	CASSWFRGGELFF	TGTGCCAGCAGTTGGTTCCGTGGCGGGGAGCTGTTTTTT
TRBV20-1	TRBJ1-1	-	many	CSAPRWGGLNTEAFF	TGCAGTGCTCCCCGATGGGGGGGTCTGAACACTGAAGCTTTCTTT
TRBV7-3	TRBJ1-1	TRBD1	few	CASSATGRDTEAFF	TGTGCCAGCAGCGCGACAGGGCGGGACACTGAAGCTTTCTTT
TRBV6-1	TRBJ2-1	-	-	CASSVNSGSYNEQFF	TGTGCCAGCAGTGTTAATAGCGGCTCCTACAATGAGCAGTTCTTC
TRBV20-1	TRBJ2-3	TRBD2	many	CSARVLAGGGPDTQYF	TGCAGTGCTAGAGTTCTAGCGGGGGGAGGCCCAGATACGCAGTATTTT
TRBV7-2	TRBJ1-6	-	many	CASSIRTGSGSPLHF	TGTGCCAGCAGCATCCGGACTGGGTCGGGTTCACCCCTCCACTTT
TRBV20-1	TRBJ1-1	-	-	CSASPIFWGVAGDTEAFF	TGCAGTGCTAGCCCTATTTTTTGGGGTGTAGCTGGGGACACTGAAGCTTTCTTT
TRBV3-1	TRBJ1-4	-	many	CASSQEARSRREKLFF	TGTGCCAGCAGCCAAGAAGCGAGATCCCGCAGGGAAAAACTGTTTTTT
TRBV5-1	TRBJ1-3	-	-	CASSLELGTIYF	TGCGCCAGCAGCTTGGAGTTAGGCACCATATATTTT
TRBV6-1	TRBJ2-7	TRBD1	many	CASTLDRGLYEQYF	TGTGCCAGCACCCTGGACAGGGGGCTCTACGAGCAGTACTTC
TRBV30	TRBJ2-7	-	-	CAWSVGQGSYEQYF	TGTGCCTGGAGTGTGGGCCAGGGGTCCTACGAGCAGTACTTC
TRBV20-1	TRBJ1-1	-	many	CSARTRSEAFF	TGCAGTGCTAGGACCCGATCTGAAGCTTTCTTT
TRBV12-3/TRBV12-4	TRBJ1-2	TRBD1	few	CASRQTGDGYTF	TGTGCCAGCAGACAAACAGGGGATGGCTACACCTTC
TRBV7-9	TRBJ1-2	TRBD1	many	CASSYGQGMGYTF	TGTGCCAGCAGCTACGGACAGGGGATGGGCTACACCTTC
TRBV7-2	TRBJ2-7	-	few	CASSRPPYEQYF	TGTGCCAGCAGCCGCCCCCCCTACGAGCAGTACTTC
TRBV6-1	TRBJ1-5	-	few	CASRSQGYSNQPQHF	TGTGCCAGCAGATCACAGGGTTATAGCAATCAGCCCCAGCATTTT
TRBV13	TRBJ1-2	-	few	CASSLGTTGTGGYTF	TGTGCCAGCAGCTTGGGGACAACAGGGACGGGTGGCTACACCTTC
TRBV18	TRBJ1-2	-	many	CASSPPNSGYTF	TGTGCCAGCTCACCACCTAATTCTGGCTACACCTTC
TRBV12-3/TRBV12-4	TRBJ2-1	TRBD2	few	CASSFGGGVNEQFF	TGTGCCAGCAGTTTTGGGGGGGGGGTAAATGAGCAGTTCTTC